This TCR beta chain was recorded in a study of blood T cells in healthy people across ages. Drawn from each donor were around 10 milliliters of peripheral blood. Study-level results: When set beside aged donors, long-lived donors presented more naive CD4+ cells and higher diversity. TCR beta diversity, measured per million T cells, fell in a roughly linear way with age.

A second PCR of about 6 to 12 cycles used a sample-barcoded 5' primer and a J-beta primer mix. TCRdb recomputed calls from the 5' RACE reads with MiXCR, one row per CDR3 protein. The table lists about 720,000 distinct CDR3 sequences, roughly 20% of them singletons. Germline lookup yields CDR1 SGHVS and CDR2 FQNEAQ. The V end was cut by 5 bases, the J end by 3 bases, with 17 bases between. CDR3 length: 16 residues. As to this clonotype: Its target is not known.

This TCR came from a man between 65 and 85 years old in good health. The sample was blood. This chain links TRBV7-8 with TRBJ2-4; tentatively, D is TRBD2 (6 bases). The CDR3 nucleotides are TGTGCCAGCAGCCGAAGCCACATGGAGGGCAAAAACATTCAGTACTTC. Translation: CASSRSHMEGKNIQYF. The full variable domain, rest sourced from reference TRBV7-8 and TRBJ2-4, is GAGVSQSPRYKVAKRGQDVALRCDPISGHVSLFWYQQALGQGPEFLTYFQNEAQLDKSGLPSDRFFAERPEGSVSTLKIQRTQQEDSAVYLCASSRSHMEGKNIQYFGAGTRLSVL.